The clone carrying this T cell receptor (beta chain) appeared a few times. Expressed TCRB transcripts were sequenced after all isolated RNA was converted to cDNA. The data were produced by immunoSEQ multiplex PCR, yet TCRdb's version contains in-frame clones alone and is incomplete. Of 350,000 to 400,000 clones listed, less than 15% are singletons. The sample originates from a study of beta chain features in type 1 diabetes. The junction had 3 bases not matched to a gene; V was cut back by 3 bases and J by 2 bases. In germline, CDR1 is SGHTA, CDR2 FQGTGA. The CDR3 consists of 14 residues. The sample was naive CD4+ T cells from blood. The TCR was taken from a woman between 18 and 30 years old in good health. The J gene is TRBJ1-1, the V gene TRBV7-3; 7 nucleotides line up with TRBD1. This CDR3 reads CASSLDRLNTEAFF. The CDR3 DNA is TGTGCCAGCAGCTTGGACAGGCTCAACACTGAAGCTTTCTTT.